This TCR beta chain was sequenced for a study of Ad26.COV2.S vaccination and SARS-CoV-2 variants. For the study at large: The Ad26.COV2.S arm of the COV1001 trial was where the donor was placed.

The CDR3 is made up of 16 amino acids. Per germline, CDR1 MNHEY and CDR2 SMNVEV (reference sequence). V was clipped by 6 bases and J by 2 bases; unmatched bases: 10. As to treatment: 15 to 20 received Ad26.COV2.S at low or high dose, single or two shots; roughly 5 received placebo; per-sample allocation not given. The samples date from day 63 after the first vaccine or placebo injection. TCRdb's table, derived via immunoSEQ multiplex PCR, lists solely in-frame clones and lacks some. Of about 680,000 clones detected, 80% to 90% appear once; the ten largest clones hold approximately 1.5%. This TCR derives from a person aged 18 to 59 who received the Ad26.COV2.S COVID-19 vaccine or a placebo. The specimen was peripheral blood, collected in a trial of Ad26.COV2.S vaccine versus placebo. V gene TRBV27 combines with J gene TRBJ2-1, with 7 bases aligning to TRBD2. The CDR3 reads CASSPWGGSPYNEQFF. The CDR3 nucleotides read TGTGCCAGCAGCCCCTGGGGCGGGAGCCCCTACAATGAGCAGTTCTTC.